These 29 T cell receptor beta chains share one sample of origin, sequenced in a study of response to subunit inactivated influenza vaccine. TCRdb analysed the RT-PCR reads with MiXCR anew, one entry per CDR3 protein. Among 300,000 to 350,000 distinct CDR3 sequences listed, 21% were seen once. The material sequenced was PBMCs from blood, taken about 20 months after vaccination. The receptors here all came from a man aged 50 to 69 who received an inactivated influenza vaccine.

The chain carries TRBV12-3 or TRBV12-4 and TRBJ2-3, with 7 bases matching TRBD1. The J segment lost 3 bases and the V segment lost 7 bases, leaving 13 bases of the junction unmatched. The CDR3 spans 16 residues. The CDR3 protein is CASTIPRQGGTDTQYF. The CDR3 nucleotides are TGTGCCAGCACCATACCCCGACAGGGTGGAACAGATACGCAGTATTTT.

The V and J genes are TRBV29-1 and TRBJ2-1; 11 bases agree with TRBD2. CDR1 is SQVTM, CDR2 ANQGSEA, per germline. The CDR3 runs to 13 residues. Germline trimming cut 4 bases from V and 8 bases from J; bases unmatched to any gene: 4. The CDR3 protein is CSVVELAGDEQFF. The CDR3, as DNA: TGCAGCGTTGTAGAACTAGCGGGAGATGAGCAGTTCTTC.

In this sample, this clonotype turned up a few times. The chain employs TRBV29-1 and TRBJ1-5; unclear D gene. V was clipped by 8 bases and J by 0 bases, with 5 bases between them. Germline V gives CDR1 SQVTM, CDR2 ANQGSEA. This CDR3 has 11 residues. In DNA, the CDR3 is TGCAGCAAGAATAGCAATCAGCCCCAGCATTTT. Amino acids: CSKNSNQPQHF.

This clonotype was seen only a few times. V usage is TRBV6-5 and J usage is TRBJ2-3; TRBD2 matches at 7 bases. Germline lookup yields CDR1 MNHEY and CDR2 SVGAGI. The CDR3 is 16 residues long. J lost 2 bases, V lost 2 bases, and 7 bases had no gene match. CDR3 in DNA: TGTGCCAGCAGTTACGGGGGAGGGGCCGCCACAGATACGCAGTATTTT. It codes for CASSYGGGAATDTQYF.

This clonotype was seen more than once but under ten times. CDR3: CASSYRNSNSPLHF. DNA of the CDR3: TGTGCCAGCAGCTACAGGAACTCAAATTCACCCCTCCACTTT. The chain links TRBV27 to TRBJ1-6; possibly TRBD1 for D (5 bases). Germline values: CDR1 MNHEY, CDR2 SMNVEV (reference sequence). V gave up 6 bases and J gave up 7 bases, with 13 bases separating them. The CDR3 covers 14 residues.

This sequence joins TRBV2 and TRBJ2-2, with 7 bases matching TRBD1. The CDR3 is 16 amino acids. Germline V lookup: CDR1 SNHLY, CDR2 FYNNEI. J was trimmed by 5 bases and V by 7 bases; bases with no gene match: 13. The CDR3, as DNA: TGTGCCAGCACCTACCCGGGACAGAGTCCAACCGGGGAGCTGTTTTTT. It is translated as CASTYPGQSPTGELFF.

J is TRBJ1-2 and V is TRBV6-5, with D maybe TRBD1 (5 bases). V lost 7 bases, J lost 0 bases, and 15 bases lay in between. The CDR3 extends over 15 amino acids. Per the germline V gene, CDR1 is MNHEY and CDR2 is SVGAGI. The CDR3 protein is CASNFRGESNYGYTF. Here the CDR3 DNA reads TGTGCCAGCAATTTTCGGGGGGAATCTAACTATGGCTACACCTTC.

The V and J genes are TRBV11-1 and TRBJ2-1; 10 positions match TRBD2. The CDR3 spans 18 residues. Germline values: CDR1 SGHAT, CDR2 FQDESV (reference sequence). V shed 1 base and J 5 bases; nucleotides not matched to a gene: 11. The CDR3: CASSLGGLAGASNNEQFF. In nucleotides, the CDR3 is TGTGCCAGCAGCTTAGGGGGCCTAGCGGGGGCCTCTAACAATGAGCAGTTCTTC.

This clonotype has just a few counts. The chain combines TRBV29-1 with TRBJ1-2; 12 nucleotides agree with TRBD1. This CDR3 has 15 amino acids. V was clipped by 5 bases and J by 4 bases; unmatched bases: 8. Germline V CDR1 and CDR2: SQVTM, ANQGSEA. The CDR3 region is CSVTGTGGLGYGYTF. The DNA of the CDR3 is TGCAGCGTTACCGGGACAGGGGGCCTGGGCTATGGCTACACCTTC.

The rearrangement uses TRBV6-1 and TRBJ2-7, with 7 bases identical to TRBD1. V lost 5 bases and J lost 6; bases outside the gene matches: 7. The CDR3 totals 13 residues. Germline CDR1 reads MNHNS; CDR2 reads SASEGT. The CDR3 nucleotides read TGTGCCAGCAGTCGGCAGGGGGTAGGCGAGCAGTACTTC. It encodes CASSRQGVGEQYF.

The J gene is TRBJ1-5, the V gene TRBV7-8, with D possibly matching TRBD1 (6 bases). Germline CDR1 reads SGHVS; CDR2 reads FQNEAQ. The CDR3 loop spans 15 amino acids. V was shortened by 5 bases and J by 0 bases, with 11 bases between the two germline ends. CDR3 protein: CASSKWTDSNQPQHF. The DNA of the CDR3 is TGTGCCAGCAGCAAATGGACAGATAGCAATCAGCCCCAGCATTTT.

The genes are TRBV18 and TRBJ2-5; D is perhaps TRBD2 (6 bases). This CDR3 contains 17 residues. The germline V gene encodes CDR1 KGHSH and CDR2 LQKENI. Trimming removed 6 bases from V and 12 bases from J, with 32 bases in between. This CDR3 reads CASSVGSLAHIRDDEYF. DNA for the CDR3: TGTGCCAGCTCTGTTGGGAGCCTAGCGCACATAAGAGACGATGAGTACTTC.

This chain's CDR3 is CASSQDGTTQETQYF. The DNA for the CDR3 is TGTGCCAGCAGCCAAGATGGGACCACCCAAGAGACCCAGTACTTC. The chain has TRBV14 and TRBJ2-5, with D tentatively TRBD1 or TRBD2 (5 bases each). Trimming shortened V by 0 bases and J by 1 base, and 9 bases separated the two germline ends. Per the germline V gene, CDR1 is SGHDN and CDR2 is FVKESK. CDR3 size: 15 residues.

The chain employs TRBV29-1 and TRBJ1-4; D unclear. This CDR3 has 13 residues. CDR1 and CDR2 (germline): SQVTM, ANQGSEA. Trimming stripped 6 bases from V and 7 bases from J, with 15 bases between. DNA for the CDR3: TGCAGCGTGATACCCCGACCTGGTGAAAAACTGTTTTTT. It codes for CSVIPRPGEKLFF.

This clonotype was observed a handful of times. CDR3 sequence reads: CASSQSAGGPRAGELFF. DNA for the CDR3: TGCGCCAGCAGCCAATCAGCGGGGGGGCCCCGTGCGGGGGAGCTGTTTTTT. J is TRBJ2-2 and V is TRBV4-1; 10 bases fit TRBD2. The germline V gene encodes CDR1 MGHRA and CDR2 YSYEKL. This CDR3 has 17 amino acids. The V and J ends lost 2 bases and 8 bases, in that order; junction bases with no gene match: 11.

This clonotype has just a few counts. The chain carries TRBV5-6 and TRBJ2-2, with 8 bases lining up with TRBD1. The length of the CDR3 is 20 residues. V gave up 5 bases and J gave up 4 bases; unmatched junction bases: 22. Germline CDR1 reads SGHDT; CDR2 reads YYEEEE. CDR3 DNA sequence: TGTGCCAGCAGGACCATCCGGTGGCAGGGGGCCCGGGATAGCACCGGGGAGCTGTTTTTT. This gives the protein CASRTIRWQGARDSTGELFF. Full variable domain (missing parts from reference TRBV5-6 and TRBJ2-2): DAGVTQSPTHLIKTRGQQVTLRCSPKSGHDTVSWYQQALGQGPQFIFQYYEEEERQRGNFPDRFSGHQFPNYSSELNVNALLLGDSALYLCASRTIRWQGARDSTGELFFGEGSRLTVL.

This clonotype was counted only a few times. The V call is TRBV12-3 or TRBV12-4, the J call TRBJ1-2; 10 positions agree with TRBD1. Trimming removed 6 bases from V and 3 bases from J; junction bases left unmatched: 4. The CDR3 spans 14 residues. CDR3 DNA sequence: TGTGCCAGCAGCCAGACAGGGGGCTACTATGGCTACACCTTC. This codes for CASSQTGGYYGYTF.

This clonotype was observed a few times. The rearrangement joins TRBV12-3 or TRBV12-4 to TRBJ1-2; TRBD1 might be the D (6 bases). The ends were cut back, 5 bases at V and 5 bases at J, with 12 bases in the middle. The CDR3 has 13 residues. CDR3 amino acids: CASSPGTLYGYTF. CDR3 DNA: TGTGCCAGCAGTCCCGGGACACTTTATGGCTACACCTTC.

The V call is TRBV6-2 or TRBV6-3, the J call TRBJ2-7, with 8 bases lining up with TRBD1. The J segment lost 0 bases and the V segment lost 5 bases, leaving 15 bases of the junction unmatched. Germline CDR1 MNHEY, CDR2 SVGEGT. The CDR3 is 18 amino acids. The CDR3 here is CASSDGTGLTSFSYEQYF. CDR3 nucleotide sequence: TGTGCCAGCAGTGACGGGACAGGTCTTACCTCCTTCTCCTACGAGCAGTACTTC.

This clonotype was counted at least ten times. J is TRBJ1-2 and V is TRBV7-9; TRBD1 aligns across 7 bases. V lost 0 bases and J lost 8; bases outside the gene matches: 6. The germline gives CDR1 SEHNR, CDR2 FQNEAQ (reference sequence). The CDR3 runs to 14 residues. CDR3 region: CASSLAAGGDGYTF. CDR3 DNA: TGTGCCAGCAGCTTAGCGGCAGGGGGAGACGGCTACACCTTC.

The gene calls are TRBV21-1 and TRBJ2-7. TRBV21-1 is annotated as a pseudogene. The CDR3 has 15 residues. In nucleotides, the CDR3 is TGTGCCAGCAGCATGAACAGCTTCAGTCCCTACGAGCAGTACTTC. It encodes CASSMNSFSPYEQYF.

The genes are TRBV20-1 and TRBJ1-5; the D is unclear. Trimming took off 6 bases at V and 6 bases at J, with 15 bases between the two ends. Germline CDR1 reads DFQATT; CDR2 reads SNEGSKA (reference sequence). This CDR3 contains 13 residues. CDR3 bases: TGCAGTGCCCCAGGCCCGGGTTTTCAGCCCCAGCATTTT. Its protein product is CSAPGPGFQPQHF.

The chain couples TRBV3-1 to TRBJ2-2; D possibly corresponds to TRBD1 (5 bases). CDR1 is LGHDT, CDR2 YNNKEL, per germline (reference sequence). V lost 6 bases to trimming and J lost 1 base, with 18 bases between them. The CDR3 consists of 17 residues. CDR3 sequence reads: CASRPYQGAENTGELFF. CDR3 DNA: TGTGCCAGCAGGCCCTACCAGGGTGCCGAGAACACCGGGGAGCTGTTTTTT.

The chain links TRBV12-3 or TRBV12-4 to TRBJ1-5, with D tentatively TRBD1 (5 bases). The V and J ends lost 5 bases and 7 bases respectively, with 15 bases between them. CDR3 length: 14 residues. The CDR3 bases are TGTGCCAGCAGTGAACTCGGGGCGGGACAGCCCCAGCATTTT. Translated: CASSELGAGQPQHF.

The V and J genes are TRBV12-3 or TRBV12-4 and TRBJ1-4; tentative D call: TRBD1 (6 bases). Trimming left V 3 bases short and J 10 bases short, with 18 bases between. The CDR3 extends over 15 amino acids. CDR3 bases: TGTGCCAGCAGTTTGGACCGGGGGGCCATTGGAAAACTGTTTTTT. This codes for CASSLDRGAIGKLFF.

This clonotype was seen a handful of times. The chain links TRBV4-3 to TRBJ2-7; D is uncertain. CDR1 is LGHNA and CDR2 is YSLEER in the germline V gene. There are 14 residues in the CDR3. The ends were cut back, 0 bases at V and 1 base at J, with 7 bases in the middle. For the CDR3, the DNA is TGCGCCAGCAGCCAAGATTTTGGATCCTACGAGCAGTACTTC. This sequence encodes CASSQDFGSYEQYF.

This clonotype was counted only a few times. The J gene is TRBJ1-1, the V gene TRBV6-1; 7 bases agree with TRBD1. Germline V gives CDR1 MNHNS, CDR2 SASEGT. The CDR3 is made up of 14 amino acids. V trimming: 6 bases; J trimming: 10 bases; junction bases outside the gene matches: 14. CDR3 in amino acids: CASSPDREGERAFF. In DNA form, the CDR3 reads TGTGCCAGCAGCCCAGACAGGGAAGGGGAGCGAGCTTTCTTT.

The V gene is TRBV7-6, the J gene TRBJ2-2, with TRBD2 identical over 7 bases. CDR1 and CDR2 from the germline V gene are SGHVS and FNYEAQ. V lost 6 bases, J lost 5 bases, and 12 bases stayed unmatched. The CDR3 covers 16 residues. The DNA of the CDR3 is TGTGCCAGCAGGGGTCTGGCGGGAGTTGGGACCGGGGAGCTGTTTTTT. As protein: CASRGLAGVGTGELFF. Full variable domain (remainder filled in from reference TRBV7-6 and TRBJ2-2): GAGVSQSPRYKVTKRGQDVALRCDPISGHVSLYWYRQALGQGPEFLTYFNYEAQQDKSGLPNDRFSAERPEGSISTLTIQRTEQRDSAMYRCASRGLAGVGTGELFFGEGSRLTVL.

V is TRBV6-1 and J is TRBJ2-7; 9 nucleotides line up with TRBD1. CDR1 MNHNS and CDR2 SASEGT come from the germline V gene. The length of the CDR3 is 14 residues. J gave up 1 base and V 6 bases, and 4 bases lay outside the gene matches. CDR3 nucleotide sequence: TGTGCCAGCAGATCGGGACAGGGTTCCTACGAGCAGTACTTC. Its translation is CASRSGQGSYEQYF.